This T cell receptor beta chain came from a study of CD8+ T cells in alopecia areata. Germline CDR1 is GTSNPN and CDR2 is SVGIG (reference sequence). This CDR3 has 13 residues. The ends were cut back, 0 bases at V and 5 bases at J, with 11 bases in the middle. As for treatment: oral pan-JAK inhibitor, 5-10 mg twice daily. cDNA serving as the sequencing template came from extracted, reverse transcribed RNA. The protocol was immunoSEQ multiplex PCR, while the TCRdb copy is restricted to in-frame clones and leaves out a portion. The data show over 150,000 clones, with roughly 60% seen just once and about 5.5% held by the top ten.

The chain joins TRBV30 to TRBJ2-7, with D perhaps TRBD2 (5 bases). The clonotype originates from a human donor with alopecia areata. Material: CD4+ T cells sorted from blood, obtained at week 24, from a patient treated with tofacitinib. In nucleotides, the CDR3 is TGTGCCTGGAGTGTACTTCTAGCCCACGAGCAGTACTTC. Residues: CAWSVLLAHEQYF.